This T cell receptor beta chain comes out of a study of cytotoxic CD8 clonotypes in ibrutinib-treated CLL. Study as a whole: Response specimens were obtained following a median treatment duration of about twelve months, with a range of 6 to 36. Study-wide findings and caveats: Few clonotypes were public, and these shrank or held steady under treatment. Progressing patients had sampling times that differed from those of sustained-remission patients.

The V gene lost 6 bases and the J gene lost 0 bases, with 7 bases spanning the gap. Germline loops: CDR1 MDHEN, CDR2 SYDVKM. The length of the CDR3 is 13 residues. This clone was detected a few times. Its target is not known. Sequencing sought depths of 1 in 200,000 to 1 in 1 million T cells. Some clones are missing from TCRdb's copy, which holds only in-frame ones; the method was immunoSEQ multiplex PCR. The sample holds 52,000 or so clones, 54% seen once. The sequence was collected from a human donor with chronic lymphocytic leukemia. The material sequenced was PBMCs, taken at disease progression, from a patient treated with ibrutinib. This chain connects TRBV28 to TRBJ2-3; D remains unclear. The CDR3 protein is CASRAASTDTQYF. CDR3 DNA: TGTGCCAGCAGGGCAGCTAGCACAGATACGCAGTATTTT.